Listed below are T cell receptor beta chains from one sample, sequenced in a study of T-cell memory formation after mild COVID-19. TCRdb processed the 5' RACE reads anew with MiXCR; each CDR3 protein has one entry. The sample carries under 700,000 distinct CDR3 sequences, about a fifth recorded once. Material: PBMCs or a T cell subset sorted from them (not recorded which). Every receptor here comes from an adult woman who had mild COVID-19 (a few samples of this study predate the infection). Cell type and time point are not known. Both conserved end residues are part of each CDR3. The D gene is left open where the match is weak. Part of the rows lack a size; the others show once, few, many or a class for expanded clones.

D gene | J gene | V gene | clone size | CDR3 DNA | CDR3 protein
- | TRBJ2-7 | TRBV5-1 | few | TGCGCCAGCAGCTCCCAGCCACAGGGCTACGAGCAGTACTTC | CASSSQPQGYEQYF
- | TRBJ2-2 | TRBV6-5 | - | TGTGCCAGCAGTTACTCGAACATTGGGGCCGGGGAGCTGTTTTTT | CASSYSNIGAGELFF
- | TRBJ2-3 | TRBV7-9 | many | TGTGCCAGCAGCCGCCACAGCACAGATACGCAGTATTTT | CASSRHSTDTQYF
TRBD1 | TRBJ1-1 | TRBV6-5 | few | TGTGCCAGCAGTTACTTTACGGACAGGGGGCTGCTGAACACTGAAGCTTTCTTT | CASSYFTDRGLLNTEAFF
- | TRBJ2-1 | TRBV6-4 | few | TGTGCCAGCAGTGACTTCGCTGCCAAGGGCTCCTACAATGAGCAGTTCTTC | CASSDFAAKGSYNEQFF
- | TRBJ1-2 | TRBV11-2 | few | TGTGCCAGCAGCTTAGAAAGGGGAAACTATGGCTACACCTTC | CASSLERGNYGYTF
- | TRBJ1-4 | TRBV6-5 | - | TGTGCCAGCAGTGCGGGGGGGGTAGCCGATGAAAAACTGTTTTTT | CASSAGGVADEKLFF
TRBD2 | TRBJ2-3 | TRBV3-1 | - | TGTGCCAGCAGCCAAGAGGGACTAGGAGATACGCAGTATTTT | CASSQEGLGDTQYF
- | TRBJ2-1 | TRBV5-1 | few | TGCGCCAGCAGCTTGAGGTCCCGGCAGGGCCATGAGCAGTTCTTC | CASSLRSRQGHEQFF
TRBD1 | TRBJ1-2 | TRBV19 | - | TGTGCCTCCACTCCCGGACAGGGGATTAGTAGCTACACCTTC | CASTPGQGISSYTF
TRBD2 | TRBJ2-1 | TRBV6-4 | few | TGTGCCAGCTCCCGAGAGGGTAGCGGGTACGTTTCCTACAATGAGCAGTTCTTC | CASSREGSGYVSYNEQFF
- | TRBJ2-7 | TRBV6-6 | few | TGTGCCAGCAGGAACCGGGACGTCTCCTACGAGCAGTACTTC | CASRNRDVSYEQYF
TRBD1 | TRBJ2-5 | TRBV7-2 | - | TGTGCCAGCAGCCGACGGAGGACAGGGGGGGAGACCCAGTACTTC | CASSRRRTGGETQYF
- | TRBJ1-5 | TRBV12-3/TRBV12-4 | - | TGTGCCAGCAGTTTCGGGGGATACAATCAGCCCCAGCATTTT | CASSFGGYNQPQHF
- | TRBJ1-2 | TRBV20-1 | few | TGCAGTGCTAGAGATCATACCAGCGACTATGGCTACACCTTC | CSARDHTSDYGYTF
TRBD1 | TRBJ1-4 | TRBV5-1 | - | TGCGCCAGCAGCAAAGGGACAGGGATTAATGAAAAACTGTTTTTT | CASSKGTGINEKLFF
TRBD1 | TRBJ2-7 | TRBV6-2/TRBV6-3 | many | TGTGCCAGCAGTAGCTACGGGACAGGGACCTACGAGCAGTACTTC | CASSSYGTGTYEQYF
TRBD2 | TRBJ2-7 | TRBV9 | - | TGTGCCAGCAGCCCTTCAGCGGGAGGGACCTACGAGCAGTACTTC | CASSPSAGGTYEQYF
- | TRBJ2-7 | TRBV7-2 | - | TGTGCCAGCAGCCTTGTTCCCTCTTCTCACGAGCAGTACTTC | CASSLVPSSHEQYF
TRBD2 | TRBJ2-3 | TRBV30 | few | TGTGCCTGGGATAGCGGGAGGAGCACAGATACGCAGTATTTT | CAWDSGRSTDTQYF
TRBD2 | TRBJ2-7 | TRBV7-8 | - | TGTGCCAGCAGGGTTGCCGGGACTAGCGGGAGGGCCGACGAGCAGTACTTC | CASRVAGTSGRADEQYF